This TCR beta chain was obtained from a study of blood T cells in healthy people across ages. PBMCs, at least 7 million per sample, were isolated. Notes on the study in general: Roughly linear declines in TCR beta diversity per million T cells occurred with age.

The junction had 4 bases not matched to a gene; V was cut back by 5 bases and J by 4 bases. The CDR3 loop spans 14 amino acids. Germline CDR1 reads SGHTA; CDR2 reads FQGTGA. With a J-beta primer mix and a sample-barcoded 5' primer, a second PCR ran 7 to 11 cycles. One entry per CDR3 protein, called by TCRdb with MiXCR from the 5' RACE reads. This sample has about 720,000 distinct CDR3 sequences, with 25% found just once. Details on this clonotype: Antigen: not known.

The sample also formed part of further work on T cells of mothers and their children.

The rearrangement links TRBV7-3 to TRBJ2-2; 7 nucleotides agree with TRBD1. The sequence came from a boy aged 5 to 17 in good health. The sequenced sample consisted of blood. The CDR3 sequence: CASSRDRTTGELFF. The CDR3 DNA follows: TGTGCCAGCAGCCGGGACAGAACCACCGGGGAGCTGTTTTTT.